A selection of T cell receptor beta chains follows, all from one sample in a study of response to subunit inactivated influenza vaccine. TCRdb analysed the RT-PCR reads with MiXCR anew, one entry per CDR3 protein. Among hundreds of thousands of distinct CDR3 sequences listed, roughly 12% were seen once. The same sample was also used in a study of T cells expressing NK-cell markers.

The sample here was PBMCs from blood, taken on the day of vaccination. Receptor source: a man aged 50-59 years who received an inactivated influenza vaccine. Both conserved end residues are part of each CDR3. Fields, in order: CDR3 DNA, CDR3 protein, CDR3 length, clone size, J gene, V gene, D gene. A D gene is named only where the DNA matches it firmly. Part of the rows lack a size; the others show once, few, many or a class for expanded clones.

cdr3_nt: TGCAGTGCAAGCCCGGGGACAGGGGTGGAAGAGCAGTACTTC; cdr3_aa: CSASPGTGVEEQYF; cdr3_length: 14; clone_size: -; j_call: TRBJ2-7; v_call: TRBV20-1; d_call: TRBD1
cdr3_nt: TGTGCCAGCAGGGACTGGGGCACCTCCTACGAGCAGTACTTC; cdr3_aa: CASRDWGTSYEQYF; cdr3_length: 14; clone_size: few; j_call: TRBJ2-7; v_call: TRBV6-1; d_call: -
cdr3_nt: TGTGCCAGCGGGAGGGGGGGCCACAATGAGCAGTTCTTC; cdr3_aa: CASGRGGHNEQFF; cdr3_length: 13; clone_size: many; j_call: TRBJ2-1; v_call: TRBV12-3/TRBV12-4; d_call: -
cdr3_nt: TGCAGCGTTGAAGCCCAGGACACTGAAGCTTTCTTT; cdr3_aa: CSVEAQDTEAFF; cdr3_length: 12; clone_size: few; j_call: TRBJ1-1; v_call: TRBV29-1; d_call: -
cdr3_nt: TGTGCCACCAGCAGAGACGGGACTAGCGGGAGAAATGAGCAGTTCTTC; cdr3_aa: CATSRDGTSGRNEQFF; cdr3_length: 16; clone_size: -; j_call: TRBJ2-1; v_call: TRBV15; d_call: TRBD2
cdr3_nt: TGCAGCGTTGAATCATCCGGACCGAGTACGCAGTATTTT; cdr3_aa: CSVESSGPSTQYF; cdr3_length: 13; clone_size: few; j_call: TRBJ2-3; v_call: TRBV29-1; d_call: -
cdr3_nt: TGCAGCGTTTGGCCAGCTAGCGGGGGGACCAGCTACAATGAGCAGTTCTTC; cdr3_aa: CSVWPASGGTSYNEQFF; cdr3_length: 17; clone_size: few; j_call: TRBJ2-1; v_call: TRBV29-1; d_call: TRBD2
cdr3_nt: TGTGCCACCAGTACTGGTCAGCGGGAGGGAGAGCAGTACTTC; cdr3_aa: CATSTGQREGEQYF; cdr3_length: 14; clone_size: -; j_call: TRBJ2-7; v_call: TRBV24-1; d_call: TRBD2
cdr3_nt: TGTGCCAGCAGCTTAGAGGAGGGATCTCAGCCCCAGCATTTT; cdr3_aa: CASSLEEGSQPQHF; cdr3_length: 14; clone_size: few; j_call: TRBJ1-5; v_call: TRBV7-6; d_call: -
cdr3_nt: TGCAGCGTTGAGAGGTTTCGGTCCGGGACTAGCGGGAACACCGGGGAGCTGTTTTTT; cdr3_aa: CSVERFRSGTSGNTGELFF; cdr3_length: 19; clone_size: few; j_call: TRBJ2-2; v_call: TRBV29-1; d_call: TRBD2
cdr3_nt: TGTGCCAGCAGTTTGGCAGGGTCGGCTGAAGCTTTCTTT; cdr3_aa: CASSLAGSAEAFF; cdr3_length: 13; clone_size: -; j_call: TRBJ1-1; v_call: TRBV12-3/TRBV12-4; d_call: -
cdr3_nt: TGTGCCAGCAGCTTAGCGAAGGGTGGTTACAATGAGCAGTTCTTC; cdr3_aa: CASSLAKGGYNEQFF; cdr3_length: 15; clone_size: few; j_call: TRBJ2-1; v_call: TRBV7-8; d_call: -
cdr3_nt: TGTGCCAGCAGCCAACTAGCGGGAGGGCTCAATGAGCAGTTCTTC; cdr3_aa: CASSQLAGGLNEQFF; cdr3_length: 15; clone_size: -; j_call: TRBJ2-1; v_call: TRBV7-3; d_call: TRBD2
cdr3_nt: TGTGCCAGCAGGTCGACAGGGAGGTCAGCCGGGGAGCTGTTTTTT; cdr3_aa: CASRSTGRSAGELFF; cdr3_length: 15; clone_size: many; j_call: TRBJ2-2; v_call: TRBV5-6; d_call: -
cdr3_nt: TGCAGTGCAAGAGGCCGGGAGGGTGTAGATACGCAGTATTTT; cdr3_aa: CSARGREGVDTQYF; cdr3_length: 14; clone_size: few; j_call: TRBJ2-3; v_call: TRBV20-1; d_call: TRBD2
cdr3_nt: TGTGCCAGCAGTTTACCCGGGGGCAGGGAAAAACTGTTTTTT; cdr3_aa: CASSLPGGREKLFF; cdr3_length: 14; clone_size: many; j_call: TRBJ1-4; v_call: TRBV12-3/TRBV12-4; d_call: -
cdr3_nt: TGTGCCAGCAATCGACGGGATGACTACAATGAGCAGTTCTTC; cdr3_aa: CASNRRDDYNEQFF; cdr3_length: 14; clone_size: many; j_call: TRBJ2-1; v_call: TRBV6-1; d_call: -
cdr3_nt: TGCGCCAGCAGCCAGCAGACAGGGGGTAGTGAAAAACTGTTTTTT; cdr3_aa: CASSQQTGGSEKLFF; cdr3_length: 15; clone_size: few; j_call: TRBJ1-4; v_call: TRBV4-1; d_call: TRBD1